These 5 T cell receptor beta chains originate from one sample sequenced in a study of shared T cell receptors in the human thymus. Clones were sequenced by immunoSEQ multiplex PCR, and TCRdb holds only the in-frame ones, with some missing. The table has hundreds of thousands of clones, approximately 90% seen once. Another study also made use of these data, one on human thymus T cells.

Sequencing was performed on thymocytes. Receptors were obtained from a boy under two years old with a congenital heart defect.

CDR3 sequence reads: CASSLNQAVAAFF. CDR3 coding DNA: TGTGCCAGCAGCTTGAACCAGGCCGTTGCAGCTTTCTTT. V and J are TRBV5-8 and TRBJ1-1; D is unclear. CDR3 length equals 13 residues. The ends were cut back, 1 base at V and 10 bases at J, with 14 bases in the middle. CDR1 and CDR2 (germline): SGHTS, YDEGEE.

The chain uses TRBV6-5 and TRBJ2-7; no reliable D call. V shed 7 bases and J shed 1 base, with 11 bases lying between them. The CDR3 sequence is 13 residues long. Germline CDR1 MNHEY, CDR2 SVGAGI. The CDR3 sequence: CASTRGRSYEQYF. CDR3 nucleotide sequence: TGTGCCAGCACCCGAGGTAGGTCCTACGAGCAGTACTTC.

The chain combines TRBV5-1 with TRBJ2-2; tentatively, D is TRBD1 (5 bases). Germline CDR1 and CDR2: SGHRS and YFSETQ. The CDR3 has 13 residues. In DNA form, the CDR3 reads TGCGGTACACGGACACTGGGGACCGGGGAGCTGTTTTTT. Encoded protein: CGTRTLGTGELFF.

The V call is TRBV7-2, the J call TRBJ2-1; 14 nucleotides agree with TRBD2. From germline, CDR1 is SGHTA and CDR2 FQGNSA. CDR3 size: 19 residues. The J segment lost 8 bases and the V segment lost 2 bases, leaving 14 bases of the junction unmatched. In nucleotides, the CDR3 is TGTGCCAGCAGCTTAAGCCAGGGGGGACTAGCGGGAGTATGTGATGAGCAGTTCTTC. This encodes CASSLSQGGLAGVCDEQFF.

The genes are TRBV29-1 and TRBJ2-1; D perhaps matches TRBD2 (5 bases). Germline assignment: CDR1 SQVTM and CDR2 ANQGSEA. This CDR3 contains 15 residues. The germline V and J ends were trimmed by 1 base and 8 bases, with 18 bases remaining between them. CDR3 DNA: TGCAGCGTTGAAGGAGGGAATGAGCGTCGACATGAGCAGTTCTTC. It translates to CSVEGGNERRHEQFF.